The 11 T cell receptor beta chains below all came from one sample that was sequenced in a study of CD8 T cells in Susac syndrome. After extraction with the RNeasy kit, 0.5 to 1 ug of the RNA was reverse transcribed using random hexamers. Using its own MiXCR run on the immunoSEQ multiplex PCR reads, TCRdb lists one record per CDR3 protein. The sample comprises 120,000 to 150,000 distinct CDR3 sequences, over 85% of which are singletons, and 0.27% rests with the top ten. The sample taken for sequencing was CD8+ T cells from PBMCs. These TCRs come from a human donor in good health.

The chain employs TRBV29-1 and TRBJ1-3; tentative D call: TRBD1 (6 bases). V lost 0 bases and J lost 5, with 14 bases in between. Germline values: CDR1 SQVTM, CDR2 ANQGSEA. This CDR3 contains 15 residues. The CDR3 DNA follows: TGCAGCGTTGAAGATTGGCAGGGGCCCCGAAACACCATATATTTT. This codes for CSVEDWQGPRNTIYF. Full variable domain (outside the CDR3, taken from reference TRBV29-1 and TRBJ1-3): SAVISQKPSRDICQRGTSLTIQCQVDSQVTMMFWYRQQPGQSLTLIATANQGSEATYESGFVIDKFPISRPNLTFSTLTVSNMSPEDSSIYLCSVEDWQGPRNTIYFGEGSWLTVV.

V and J are TRBV20-1 and TRBJ2-2; D unclear. The V and J ends lost 2 bases and 3 bases respectively, with 7 bases between them. Germline CDR1 and CDR2: DFQATT and SNEGSKA (reference sequence). The CDR3 extends over 13 amino acids. As DNA, the CDR3 is TGCAGTGCTAGAACATTCGACACCGGGGAGCTGTTTTTT. Its protein is CSARTFDTGELFF.

The chain joins TRBV7-9 to TRBJ2-1, with a tentative D call TRBD1 (5 bases). CDR3 length equals 14 residues. Trimming took 5 bases from V and 6 from J, leaving 14 bases between them. The germline V gene has CDR1 SEHNR and CDR2 FQNEAQ (reference sequence). CDR3 DNA sequence: TGTGCCAGCAGCATCACAGGAATCGGCAATGAGCAGTTCTTC. The encoded protein is CASSITGIGNEQFF.

The CDR3 sequence is CSVSGGDGYTF. The DNA of the CDR3 is TGCAGCGTTTCAGGCGGGGATGGCTACACCTTC. J is TRBJ1-2 and V is TRBV29-1; D uncertain. CDR1 is SQVTM, CDR2 ANQGSEA, per germline. The length of the CDR3 is 11 residues. The V gene lost 5 bases and the J gene lost 6 bases, with 10 bases spanning the gap.

This chain joins TRBV29-1 and TRBJ1-2; no firm D call. Germline CDR1 is SQVTM and CDR2 is ANQGSEA. This CDR3 spans 8 amino acids. V lost 7 bases and J lost 6, with 3 bases in between. Here the CDR3 DNA reads TGCAGCGGCGATGGCTACACCTTC. Translating it yields CSGDGYTF.

The genes are TRBV5-1 and TRBJ2-7; the D is unclear. Trimming left V 0 bases short and J 3 bases short, with 10 bases between. CDR1 SGHRS and CDR2 YFSETQ come from the germline V gene. The CDR3 is 14 residues long. CDR3 nucleotide sequence: TGCGCCAGCAGCTTGGAGCTCCCAGGCTACGAGCAGTACTTC. It is translated as CASSLELPGYEQYF.

The J gene is TRBJ2-1, the V gene TRBV27; 12 positions agree with TRBD2. Trimming cost V 5 bases and J 4 bases; bases outside gene matches: 6. Per germline, CDR1 MNHEY and CDR2 SMNVEV (reference sequence). The CDR3 loop spans 16 amino acids. CDR3 loop: CASSPTSGRLYNEQFF. The CDR3 coding sequence is TGTGCCAGCAGTCCCACTAGCGGGAGGCTGTACAATGAGCAGTTCTTC.

V usage is TRBV5-1 and J usage is TRBJ2-7; D gene ambiguous. Germline lookup yields CDR1 SGHRS and CDR2 YFSETQ. The germline V and J ends were trimmed by 1 base and 6 bases, with 8 bases remaining between them. The CDR3 covers 12 residues. The DNA of the CDR3 is TGCGCCAGCAGCTTGAAAGGTTCCGAGCAGTACTTC. This codes for CASSLKGSEQYF.

This chain joins TRBV24-1 and TRBJ2-7; D remains unclear. CDR1 and CDR2 from the germline V gene are KGHDR and SFDVKD. V was clipped by 7 bases and J by 0 bases, with 9 bases between them. This CDR3 spans 13 amino acids. CDR3 in DNA: TGTGCCACCAGCCCCGGGCACTCCTACGAGCAGTACTTC. It translates to CATSPGHSYEQYF.

The CDR3 DNA follows: TGTGCCAGCAGCGAAGGACTAGCGGGAGGATACGAGCAGTACTTC. It specifies CASSEGLAGGYEQYF. This rearrangement joins TRBV9 to TRBJ2-7, with TRBD2 matching 14 bases. The CDR3 is made up of 15 amino acids. Trimming cost V 3 bases and J 4 bases; bases outside gene matches: 3. Germline lookup yields CDR1 SGDLS and CDR2 YYNGEE.

The rearrangement joins TRBV7-9 to TRBJ1-1; TRBD1 might be the D (5 bases). Germline V gene data show CDR1 as SEHNR and CDR2 as FQNEAQ (reference sequence). Trimming left V 5 bases short and J 2 bases short, with 18 bases between. This CDR3 has 16 amino acids. CDR3 coding DNA: TGTGCCAGCAGCCCCCGGCAGGGCCTAATAAACACTGAAGCTTTCTTT. It encodes CASSPRQGLINTEAFF.